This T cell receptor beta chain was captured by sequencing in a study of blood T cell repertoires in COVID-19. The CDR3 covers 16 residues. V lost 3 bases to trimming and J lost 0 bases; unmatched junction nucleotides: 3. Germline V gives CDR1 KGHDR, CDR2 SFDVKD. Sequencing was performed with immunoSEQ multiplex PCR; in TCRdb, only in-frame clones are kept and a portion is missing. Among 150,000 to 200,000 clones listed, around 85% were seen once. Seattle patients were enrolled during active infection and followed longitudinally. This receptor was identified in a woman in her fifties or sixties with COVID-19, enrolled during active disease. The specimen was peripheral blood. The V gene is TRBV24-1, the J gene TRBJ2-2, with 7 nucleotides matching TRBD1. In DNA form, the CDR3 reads TGTGCCACCAGTGATCCGGGACAGCCGAACACCGGGGAGCTGTTTTTT. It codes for CATSDPGQPNTGELFF.